A single sample is the source of the 18 T cell receptor beta chains below, sequenced in a study of T cell repertoires in cytomegalovirus infection. TCRdb itself ran the reads through MiXCR, one entry per CDR3 protein. The sample includes roughly 640,000 distinct CDR3 sequences, roughly 24% of them seen just once. Specimen: CD8+ T cells from PBMCs. These receptors were taken from a human donor in good health (CMV status not recorded). Some clones in this sample may be carry-over from other donors' samples.

This chain joins TRBV20-1 and TRBJ2-1; 8 positions agree with TRBD1. The CDR3 spans 13 residues. The V and J ends lost 5 bases and 4 bases, in that order; junction bases with no gene match: 4. Germline loops: CDR1 DFQATT, CDR2 SNEGSKA (reference sequence). The CDR3 nucleotides read TGCAGTGCTCGGGACAGGCCGTACAATGAGCAGTTCTTC. Protein product: CSARDRPYNEQFF.

This clonotype was observed a few times. The chain joins TRBV5-4 to TRBJ1-1; 11 nucleotides agree with TRBD1. V shed 4 bases and J 8 bases; nucleotides not matched to a gene: 22. Germline CDR1 reads SGHNT; CDR2 reads YYREEE (reference sequence). This CDR3 is 19 amino acids long. CDR3 loop: CASSRPGTGGFDQRFEAFF. In DNA form, the CDR3 reads TGTGCCAGCAGCCGACCCGGGACAGGGGGGTTCGACCAGAGATTCGAAGCTTTCTTT.

The CDR3 spells CASSTPRIGEQYV. The CDR3 DNA reads as TGTGCCAGCAGTACCCCCCGTATAGGCGAGCAGTACGTC. This chain links TRBV28 with TRBJ2-7; D gene unclear. The CDR3 sequence is 13 residues long. The ends were cut back, 5 bases at V and 6 bases at J, with 14 bases in the middle. The germline V gene has CDR1 MDHEN and CDR2 SYDVKM.

This clonotype appeared a few times. This sequence joins TRBV27 and TRBJ2-1; a weak D match, TRBD1 (6 bases). The CDR3 is made up of 15 amino acids. Germline loops: CDR1 MNHEY, CDR2 SMNVEV (reference sequence). Trimming removed 6 bases from V and 3 bases from J, with 15 bases in between. The CDR3 protein is CASSRRRTDYNEQFF. The CDR3 DNA reads TGTGCCAGCAGCCGTCGCAGGACAGACTACAATGAGCAGTTCTTC.

Of note for this clonotype: A much larger clone differs from this one at a single base, so this may be a read error. The chain links TRBV28 to TRBJ2-3; 12 bases match TRBD2. Germline CDR1 and CDR2: MDHEN and SYDVKM. This CDR3 spans 16 amino acids. CDR3 loop: CVSSEPSGGVTDTQYF. CDR3 coding DNA: TGTGTCAGCAGTGAACCTAGCGGGGGGGTCACAGATACGCAGTATTTT.

This clonotype has a handful of counts. CDR3 sequence reads: CASSLRLIEGYTF. DNA of the CDR3: TGTGCCAGCAGCCTACGCTTGATCGAGGGCTACACCTTC. This chain connects TRBV7-4 to TRBJ1-2, with D uncertain. CDR1 and CDR2 (germline): SGHVT, SQSDAQ. CDR3 length equals 13 residues. The V end was cut by 5 bases, the J end by 8 bases, with 15 bases between.

V is TRBV20-1 and J is TRBJ2-7, with no clear D. Germline V gene sequence: CDR1 DFQATT, CDR2 SNEGSKA (reference sequence). CDR3 size: 15 residues. V was clipped by 6 bases and J by 1 base, with 19 bases between them. The CDR3 DNA follows: TGCAGTGCCTCCGACGGACGGACCAATTCCTACGAGCAGTACTTC. Translating it yields CSASDGRTNSYEQYF.

This clonotype was seen only a few times. The V gene is TRBV7-2, the J gene TRBJ2-5, with 7 bases that match TRBD1. Germline loops: CDR1 SGHTA, CDR2 FQGNSA. Germline trimming cut 5 bases from V and 3 bases from J; bases unmatched to any gene: 12. The CDR3 has 16 amino acids. The CDR3 coding sequence is TGTGCCAGCAGCCCAGGAGACAGGGCGTTCAAAGAGACCCAGTACTTC. Its protein product is CASSPGDRAFKETQYF.

A few counts support this clonotype. This sequence joins TRBV6-6 and TRBJ1-1; D call uncertain. V lost 7 bases to trimming and J lost 5 bases, with 8 bases between them. The length of the CDR3 is 11 residues. The V gene's germline CDR1 is MNHNY and CDR2 SVGAGI (reference sequence). The CDR3 reads CASNSGTEAFF. In nucleotides, the CDR3 is TGTGCCAGCAATTCCGGGACTGAAGCTTTCTTT.

The chain uses TRBV14 and TRBJ1-5; D gene ambiguous. CDR3 size: 13 residues. Germline-derived CDR1 and CDR2 are SGHDN and FVKESK. Trimming stripped 4 bases from V and 7 bases from J, with 11 bases between. CDR3: CASSLASWQPQHF. The CDR3 DNA sequence: TGTGCCAGCAGCCTGGCAAGCTGGCAGCCCCAGCATTTT.

This clonotype was picked up many times. The V gene is TRBV6-5, the J gene TRBJ1-1; no firm D call. Deletions cut 2 bases from V and 4 bases from J, with 14 bases between. CDR1 and CDR2 from the germline V gene are MNHEY and SVGAGI. The CDR3 consists of 15 residues. CDR3 nucleotide sequence: TGTGCCAGCAGTTACGGCACGCCTAAGGCCACTGAAGCTTTCTTT. The encoded protein is CASSYGTPKATEAFF.

The chain recombines TRBV6-2 or TRBV6-3 with TRBJ1-5; a weak D match, TRBD1 (5 bases). The germline V gene encodes CDR1 MNHEY and CDR2 SVGEGT. The V end lost 7 bases, the J end lost 5 bases, and 18 bases lay between the germline ends. The CDR3 runs 15 residues. Written as DNA, the CDR3 is TGTGCCAGCACCCCCGAAGGGGAGGGACATCAGCCCCAGCATTTT. It codes for CASTPEGEGHQPQHF.

This clonotype has a count of ten or more. No DNA is shown, since the ends of the CDR3 on it are uncertain; the CDR3 is the one TCRdb lists. V usage is TRBV7-5 and J usage is TRBJ2-7. TRBV7-5 is described as a pseudogene. The CDR3 spans 15 amino acids, including both terminal residues. The CDR3 protein is CISVSEAKGKEEQYF.

This clonotype showed up many times. The chain uses TRBV7-9 and TRBJ2-1; no reliable D call. CDR3 length: 14 residues. From germline, CDR1 is SEHNR and CDR2 FQNEAQ (reference sequence). Trimming stripped 0 bases from V and 4 bases from J, with 7 bases between. The CDR3 region has the DNA TGTGCCAGCAGCTTAGCGAACGGGTACAATGAGCAGTTCTTC. Its translation: CASSLANGYNEQFF.

The table lists this clonotype with many counts. The rearrangement joins TRBV7-9 to TRBJ1-1; D not certain. The CDR3 extends over 13 amino acids. Trimming took off 8 bases at V and 2 bases at J, with 12 bases between the two ends. In germline, CDR1 is SEHNR, CDR2 FQNEAQ (reference sequence). CDR3 sequence (DNA): TGTGCCAGCCTGGGTTCGGGAAACACTGAAGCTTTCTTT. Translating gives CASLGSGNTEAFF.

This clonotype showed up just a few times. CDR3 in amino acids: CASSYHGGLNNEQFF. The CDR3 DNA is TGTGCCAGCAGTTACCATGGGGGGCTGAACAATGAGCAGTTCTTC. V and J are TRBV6-5 and TRBJ2-1; either TRBD1 or TRBD2 may fit D (6 bases each). V dropped 2 bases and J dropped 5 bases, with 13 bases sitting between them. Germline CDR1 MNHEY, CDR2 SVGAGI. This CDR3 comprises 15 residues.

This clonotype was observed at least ten times. This chain joins TRBV12-3 or TRBV12-4 and TRBJ2-7; possible D gene TRBD1, 5 bases. CDR3 length equals 12 residues. The V end was cut by 3 bases, the J end by 3 bases, with 6 bases between. The CDR3 loop is CASSFTGYEQYF. CDR3 sequence (DNA): TGTGCCAGCAGTTTTACAGGCTACGAGCAGTACTTC.

Note on this clonotype: Given a much more abundant clone one base away, this may be a read error. This rearrangement joins TRBV7-2 to TRBJ1-1; the D gene is possibly TRBD1 (5 bases). This CDR3 is built from 16 residues. The germline V gene has CDR1 SGHTA and CDR2 FQGNSA. Here the CDR3 DNA reads TGTGTCAGCAGCTTAGAGGACACCTTTCTGAACACTGAAGCTTTCTTT. Translating it yields CVSSLEDTFLNTEAFF.